The 9 T cell receptor beta chains given below trace back to one sample, sequenced in a study of T-cell memory formation after mild COVID-19. TCRdb used MiXCR to reprocess the 5' RACE reads, holding one entry per CDR3 protein. The sample lists 120,000 to 150,000 distinct CDR3 sequences; 11% to 15% were seen once. Source material: PBMCs or a T cell subset sorted from them (not recorded which). All receptors come from an adult woman who had mild COVID-19 (a few samples of this study predate the infection). Cell type and time point are not known.

The chain carries TRBV25-1 and TRBJ2-2; D tentatively fits TRBD1 or TRBD2 (6 bases each). The V gene's germline CDR1 is MGHDK and CDR2 SYGVNS. The CDR3 covers 14 residues. V lost 7 bases and J 3 bases, leaving 12 bases between the germline ends. CDR3 loop: CASNGGRDTGELFF. The CDR3 DNA is TGTGCCAGCAATGGGGGGCGGGACACCGGGGAGCTGTTTTTT. Full variable domain (missing parts from reference TRBV25-1 and TRBJ2-2): EADIYQTPRYLVIGTGKKITLECSQTMGHDKMYWYQQDPGMELHLIHYSYGVNSTEKGDLSSESTVSRIRTEHFPLTLESARPSHTSQYLCASNGGRDTGELFFGEGSRLTVL.

This chain connects TRBV2 to TRBJ2-1; D gene uncertain. This CDR3 comprises 12 residues. Germline V CDR1 and CDR2: SNHLY, FYNNEI. Trimming took off 6 bases at V and 7 bases at J, with 10 bases between the two ends. The CDR3 here is CASSWVANEQFF. CDR3 sequence (DNA): TGTGCCAGCAGCTGGGTAGCAAATGAGCAGTTCTTC.

This clonotype showed up many times. The chain links TRBV6-2 or TRBV6-3 to TRBJ2-1; 7 bases fit TRBD2. The ends lost 5 bases at V and 7 bases at J; junction bases unmatched: 8. CDR3 size: 14 residues. Germline V gene sequence: CDR1 MNHEY, CDR2 SVGEGT. The CDR3 reads CASSTSGKGNEQFF. The CDR3 DNA follows: TGTGCCAGCAGTACCAGCGGGAAAGGGAATGAGCAGTTCTTC.

The CDR3 protein is CASSALGDSVNEQFF. The CDR3 nucleotides are TGTGCCAGCAGCGCCCTGGGGGATTCAGTGAATGAGCAGTTCTTC. The rearrangement links TRBV7-9 to TRBJ2-1; TRBD1 or TRBD2 may be the D gene (5 bases each). V was trimmed by 5 bases and J by 7 bases, leaving 18 bases between them. This CDR3 is 15 amino acids long. CDR1 is SEHNR and CDR2 is FQNEAQ in the germline V gene (reference sequence). The full variable domain, rest sourced from reference TRBV7-9 and TRBJ2-1, is DTGVSQNPRHKITKRGQNVTFRCDPISEHNRLYWYRQTLGQGPEFLTYFQNEAQLEKSRLLSDRFSAERPKGSFSTLEIQRTEQGDSAMYLCASSALGDSVNEQFFGPGTRLTVL.

The V and J genes are TRBV7-2 and TRBJ1-5, with no clear D. Germline assignment: CDR1 SGHTA and CDR2 FQGNSA. With 4 bases removed from V and 0 bases from J, the gap between germline ends came to 10 bases. The CDR3 totals 15 residues. In nucleotides, the CDR3 is TGTGCCAGCAGCTCCCGGCTTTATAGCAATCAGCCCCAGCATTTT. Amino acid sequence: CASSSRLYSNQPQHF.

This chain joins TRBV13 and TRBJ2-1; 10 bases line up with TRBD1. The CDR3 totals 15 residues. Germline lookup yields CDR1 PRHDT and CDR2 FYEKMQ (reference sequence). Trimming cost V 4 bases and J 8 bases; bases outside gene matches: 8. The CDR3 sequence: CASSYKGQGLYEQFF. DNA of the CDR3: TGTGCCAGCAGCTACAAGGGACAGGGGCTTTATGAGCAGTTCTTC.

In this sample, this clonotype turned up a few times. The CDR3 is CASGRSTANTGELFF. The CDR3 DNA sequence: TGTGCCAGCGGCCGGAGCACCGCGAACACCGGGGAGCTGTTTTTT. The V call is TRBV12-3 or TRBV12-4, the J call TRBJ2-2, with D unresolved. The ends were cut back, 8 bases at V and 0 bases at J, with 13 bases in the middle. The CDR3 runs to 15 residues.

This chain joins TRBV19 and TRBJ2-7, with D uncertain. V lost 3 bases and J lost 0, with 9 bases in between. This CDR3 is 14 amino acids long. CDR1 and CDR2 from the germline V gene are LNHDA and SQIVND (reference sequence). CDR3 coding DNA: TGTGCCAGTAGTATCACTCTCAGCTCCTACGAGCAGTACGTC. It is translated as CASSITLSSYEQYV.

The chain uses TRBV7-9 and TRBJ2-1; D tentatively reads TRBD1 or TRBD2 (5 bases each). CDR1 and CDR2 from the germline V gene are SEHNR and FQNEAQ (reference sequence). This CDR3 spans 13 amino acids. V was trimmed by 5 bases and J by 7 bases, leaving 12 bases between them. In nucleotides, the CDR3 is TGTGCCAGCAGCGATCCCGGGACGAATGAGCAGTTCTTC. Translation gives CASSDPGTNEQFF.